This is a list of T cell receptor beta chains from one sample in a study of Ad26.COV2.S vaccination and SARS-CoV-2 variants. Some clones are missing from TCRdb's copy, which holds only in-frame ones; the method was immunoSEQ multiplex PCR. The repertoire has about 400,000 clones, 83% of them found once; the top ten carry around 7.3%. The sequencing used peripheral blood, collected in a trial of Ad26.COV2.S vaccine versus placebo. The source of these receptors is a person aged 18-60 years who received the Ad26.COV2.S COVID-19 vaccine or a placebo. CDR3s include the opening cysteine and the closing phenylalanine or tryptophan. Fields, in order: J gene, V gene, D gene, clone size, CDR3 protein, CDR3 DNA. D genes are given only for firm matches. Part of the rows lack a size; the others show once, few, many or a class for expanded clones.

>TRBJ1-6|TRBV5-6|.|.
CASSLVGGLTPLHF
TGTGCCAGCAGCTTGGTTGGGGGGTTGACACCCCTCCACTTT
>TRBJ1-1|TRBV12-3/TRBV12-4|.|.
CANRRSMNTEAFF
TGTGCCAACAGACGGTCCATGAACACTGAAGCTTTCTTT
>TRBJ2-3|TRBV11-3|.|.
CASSLIPGSRSTDTQYF
TGTGCCAGCAGCTTAATCCCAGGGAGTCGGAGCACAGATACGCAGTATTTT
>TRBJ1-3|TRBV29-1|.|.
CSVSGRSGNTIYF
TGCAGCGTTTCGGGGCGGTCTGGAAACACCATATATTTT
>TRBJ2-4|TRBV21-1|.|.
CASSKKGSYIQYF
TGTGCCAGCAGCAAAAAGGGCAGTTACATTCAGTACTTC
>TRBJ2-5|TRBV27|.|once
CASRNQETQYF
TGTGCCAGCAGGAACCAAGAGACCCAGTACTTC
>TRBJ2-7|TRBV27|.|.
CASSFGRENYEQYF
TGTGCCAGCAGTTTTGGGCGGGAAAACTACGAGCAGTACTTC
>TRBJ2-1|TRBV7-3|TRBD2|.
CASSRKGLAGAHNEQFF
TGTGCCAGCAGCCGAAAGGGACTAGCGGGAGCCCACAATGAGCAGTTCTTC
>TRBJ1-6|TRBV9|.|.
CASSSHTVKDSNNSPLHF
TGTGCCAGCAGCTCCCACACTGTTAAAGACAGTAATAATTCACCCCTCCACTTT
>TRBJ1-1|TRBV11-3|.|.
CASTRPGGSTEAFF
TGTGCCAGCACCCGACCCGGAGGGAGCACTGAAGCTTTCTTT
>TRBJ2-1|TRBV7-9|.|.
CASSPRRAGAYNEQFF
TGTGCCAGCAGCCCCCGGAGGGCTGGGGCCTACAATGAGCAGTTCTTC
>TRBJ1-6|TRBV27|.|few
CASSLEGTENSPLHF
TGTGCCAGCAGTTTGGAGGGAACGGAGAATTCACCCCTCCACTTT
>TRBJ1-1|TRBV20-1|.|.
CSASPRTPEWGRAEAFF
TGCAGTGCTAGTCCGAGGACACCCGAATGGGGTAGGGCTGAAGCTTTCTTT
>TRBJ1-5|TRBV27|.|.
CASSLHGSGQPQHF
TGTGCCAGCAGTTTACACGGGAGTGGGCAGCCCCAGCATTTT
>TRBJ2-1|TRBV5-5|TRBD1|.
CASYPTGVYNEQFF
TGTGCCAGCTATCCTACAGGGGTATACAATGAGCAGTTCTTC
>TRBJ1-3|TRBV7-9|.|.
CASSLYWSSGNTIYF
TGTGCCAGCAGCTTATACTGGTCGTCTGGAAACACCATATATTTT
>TRBJ2-3|TRBV18|.|.
CASSPPGTDTQYF
TGTGCCAGCTCACCACCCGGGACAGATACGCAGTATTTT
>TRBJ2-7|TRBV4-1|.|.
CASSQDWGYRRAEQYF
TGCGCCAGCAGCCAAGACTGGGGCTACAGGAGAGCCGAGCAGTACTTC
>TRBJ2-1|TRBV7-9|TRBD2|once
CASSLGLAGGYNEQFF
TGTGCCAGCAGCTTAGGACTAGCGGGAGGTTACAATGAGCAGTTCTTC
>TRBJ1-2|TRBV3-1/TRBV3-2|TRBD1|.
CASSLTGGRGYTF
TGTGCCAGCAGCCTAACAGGGGGCCGCGGCTACACCTTC
>TRBJ2-6|TRBV12-5|.|.
CASASSGANVLTF
TGTGCTAGTGCTTCCTCTGGGGCCAACGTCCTGACTTTC
>TRBJ2-3|TRBV11-2|.|.
CASSPISVGAGSRYF
.
>TRBJ1-6|TRBV19|.|.
CASSPGMVNSPLHF
TGTGCCAGTAGTCCAGGGATGGTTAATTCACCCCTCCACTTT
>TRBJ1-1|TRBV12-5|.|.
CASGSPGRVNTEAFF
TGTGCTAGTGGTTCCCCCGGACGGGTGAACACTGAAGCTTTCTTT
>TRBJ1-4|TRBV27|.|.
CASSLLTGTNEKLFF
TGTGCCAGCAGTTTATTGACAGGAACCAATGAAAAACTGTTTTTT
>TRBJ1-5|TRBV19|.|once
CASSISSAVKASQPQHF
TGTGCCAGTAGTATAAGTTCCGCGGTCAAGGCAAGTCAGCCCCAGCATTTT
>TRBJ2-2|TRBV5-4|.|.
CASSLGWAGTGELFF
TGTGCCAGCAGCTTGGGCTGGGCCGGGACCGGGGAGCTGTTTTTT
>TRBJ2-1|TRBV4-1|TRBD2|few
CASSLQPTTSRYNEQFF
TGCGCCAGCAGCCTCCAACCGACGACTAGCAGGTACAATGAGCAGTTCTTC
>TRBJ1-2|TRBV14|.|.
CASSQDHGGYGYTF
TGTGCCAGCAGCCAAGATCACGGGGGTTATGGCTACACCTTC
>TRBJ1-4|TRBV30|.|.
CAWSVQRGGRGKLFF
TGTGCCTGGAGTGTACAACGAGGGGGTAGGGGAAAACTGTTTTTT